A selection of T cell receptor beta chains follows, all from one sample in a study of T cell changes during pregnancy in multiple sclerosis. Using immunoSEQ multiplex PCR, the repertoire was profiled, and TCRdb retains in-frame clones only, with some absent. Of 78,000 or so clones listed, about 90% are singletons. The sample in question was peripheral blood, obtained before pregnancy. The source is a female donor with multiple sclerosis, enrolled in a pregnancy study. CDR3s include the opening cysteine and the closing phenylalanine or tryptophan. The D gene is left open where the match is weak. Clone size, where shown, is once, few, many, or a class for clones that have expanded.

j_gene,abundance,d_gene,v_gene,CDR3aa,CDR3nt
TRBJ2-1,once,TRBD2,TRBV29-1,CSVDRDYNNEQFF,TGCAGCGTTGATCGGGACTATAACAATGAGCAGTTCTTC
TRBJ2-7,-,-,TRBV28,CASGPQGTSYEQYF,TGTGCCAGCGGGCCGCAAGGGACAAGCTACGAGCAGTACTTC
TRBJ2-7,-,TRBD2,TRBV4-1,CASSPLAGGQYKQYF,TGCGCCAGCAGCCCCTTAGCGGGAGGACAGTACAAGCAGTACTTC
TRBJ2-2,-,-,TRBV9,CASSTISGDGGELFF,TGTGCCAGCAGCACCATCAGCGGAGACGGGGGGGAGCTGTTTTTT
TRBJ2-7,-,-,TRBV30,CACSAQGNEQYF,TGTGCCTGTAGTGCACAGGGCAACGAGCAGTACTTC
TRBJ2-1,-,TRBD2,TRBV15,CATSRGGRASGRAGEQFF,TGTGCCACCAGCAGAGGGGGGAGGGCTAGCGGGAGGGCTGGTGAGCAGTTCTTC
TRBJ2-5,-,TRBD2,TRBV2,CASSAGTKEETQYF,TGTGCCAGCAGCGCCGGGACTAAAGAAGAGACCCAGTACTTC
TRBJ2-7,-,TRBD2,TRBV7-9,CASSPGEGGRGYEQYF,TGTGCCAGCAGCCCCGGGGAGGGTGGGAGAGGTTACGAGCAGTACTTC
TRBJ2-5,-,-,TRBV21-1,CASSKVLAEQETQYF,TGTGCCAGCAGCAAAGTTCTGGCAGAACAAGAGACCCAGTACTTC
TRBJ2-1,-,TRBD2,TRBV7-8,CASSLAGSSSGSGEQFF,TGTGCCAGCAGCTTAGCGGGGTCGAGTAGCGGGAGTGGGGAGCAGTTCTTC
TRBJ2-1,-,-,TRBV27,CASRLRQASSYNEQFF,TGTGCCAGCAGACTCCGCCAGGCAAGCTCCTACAATGAGCAGTTCTTC
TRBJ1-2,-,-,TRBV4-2,CASSQLIGVETDYGYTF,TGTGCCAGCAGCCAGCTCATCGGGGTAGAAACCGACTATGGCTACACCTTC
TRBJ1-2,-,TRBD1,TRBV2,CASSTTGGSSYGYTF,TGTGCCAGCAGTACTACAGGGGGCAGCAGCTATGGCTACACCTTC
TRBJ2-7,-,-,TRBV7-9,CASGANEQYF,TGTGCCAGCGGGGCGAACGAGCAGTACTTC
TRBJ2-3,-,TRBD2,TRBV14,CASSQGIGAGITDTQYF,TGTGCCAGCAGCCAAGGTATTGGAGCGGGGATCACAGATACGCAGTATTTT
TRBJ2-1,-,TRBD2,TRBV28,CASSSAGGRILEQFF,TGTGCCAGCAGTTCCGCGGGCGGGAGGATCCTTGAGCAGTTCTTC
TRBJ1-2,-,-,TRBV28,CASTPPGGGYTF,TGTGCCAGCACACCCCCCGGAGGGGGCTACACCTTC
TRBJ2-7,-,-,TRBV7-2,CASSLDARASYEQYF,TGTGCCAGCAGCTTAGATGCCAGGGCCTCCTACGAGCAGTACTTC
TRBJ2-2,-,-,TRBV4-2,CASSQPSIVDTGELFF,TGTGCCAGCAGCCAGCCCTCTATCGTGGACACCGGGGAGCTGTTTTTT
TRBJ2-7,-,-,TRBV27,CASSLWSEGYEQYF,TGTGCCAGCAGTTTGTGGTCGGAGGGCTACGAGCAGTACTTC
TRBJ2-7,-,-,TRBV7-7,CASSLNRASYEQYF,TGTGCTAGCAGCTTAAACAGGGCCTCCTACGAGCAGTACTTC
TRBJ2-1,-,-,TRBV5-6,CASSRDTSYNEQFF,TGTGCCAGCAGTCGGGACACCTCCTACAATGAGCAGTTCTTC
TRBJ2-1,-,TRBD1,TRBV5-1,CASSMDPGTGNEQFF,TGCGCCAGCAGCATGGACCCCGGGACAGGGAATGAGCAGTTCTTC
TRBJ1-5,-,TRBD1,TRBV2,CASSVTGGSNQPQHF,TGTGCCAGCAGTGTTACAGGGGGGAGCAATCAGCCCCAGCATTTT
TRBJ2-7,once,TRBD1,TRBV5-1,CASSPGQQHYEQYF,TGCGCCAGCAGCCCGGGACAGCAACACTACGAGCAGTACTTC
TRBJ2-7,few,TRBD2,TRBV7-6,CASSLVPNGRGEQYF,TGTGCCAGCAGCTTAGTACCTAACGGGAGGGGCGAGCAGTACTTC
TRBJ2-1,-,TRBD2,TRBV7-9,CASSPSAGSSYNEQFF,TGTGCCAGCTCCCCTTCAGCGGGATCCTCCTACAATGAGCAGTTCTTC
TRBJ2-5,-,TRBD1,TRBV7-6,CASSSGQGAKTQYF,TGTGCCAGCAGCTCGGGACAGGGGGCAAAGACCCAGTACTTC